This TCR beta chain was obtained from a study of OX40 agonist ivuxolimab in advanced cancers. The wider study: Patients' therapy was ivuxolimab, an antibody that acts as an agonist of OX40 (CD134). Patients receiving dose escalation had hepatocellular carcinoma, melanoma, renal cell or head and neck cancer.

General study findings and limits: CD8+ T cells averaged more expanded clones than CD4+.

Some clones are missing from TCRdb's copy, which holds only in-frame ones; the method was immunoSEQ multiplex PCR. The data hold about 69,000 clones, with about 80% observed a single time. CDR1 is LNHDA, CDR2 SQIVND, per germline (reference sequence). This CDR3 region has 14 residues. Trimming cost V 3 bases and J 12 bases; bases outside gene matches: 6. Note on this clone: Its antigen is undetermined.

This chain connects TRBV19 to TRBJ2-2, with TRBD2 identical over 11 bases. Specimen: CD4+ or CD8+ T cells sorted from blood, collected in a trial of the OX40 agonist ivuxolimab. The source is an adult with an advanced solid tumor such as melanoma, head and neck, liver or kidney cancer. CDR3 bases: TGTGCCAGTAGTATCCCGGGGACTAGCGGAAAGCTGTTTTTT. This gives the protein CASSIPGTSGKLFF.